Presented here are 12 T cell receptor beta chains from one specimen sequenced in a study of blood T cell repertoires in COVID-19. The method was immunoSEQ multiplex PCR; TCRdb's version includes in-frame clones alone and lacks a portion of them. The sample lists tens of thousands of clones; 85% to 90% were seen once. The sample comprised peripheral blood. The source is a man in his 70s with active COVID-19.

The chain employs TRBV4-3 and TRBJ1-2; 10 bases line up with TRBD1. CDR1 and CDR2 (germline): LGHNA, YSLEER. The CDR3 extends over 18 amino acids. The trim removed 0 bases at V and 5 bases at J, leaving 12 bases unmatched. The CDR3 region is CASSQDKVGTGASYGYTF. The DNA for the CDR3 is TGCGCCAGCAGCCAAGATAAGGTCGGGACAGGGGCTTCTTATGGCTACACCTTC.

This chain connects TRBV7-9 to TRBJ1-4; D is possibly TRBD1 (6 bases). CDR3 length equals 14 residues. CDR1 and CDR2 (germline): SEHNR, FQNEAQ (reference sequence). Between the trimmed V and J ends, which lost 5 bases and 5 bases, there was a span of 12 bases. CDR3 DNA sequence: TGTGCCAGCAGCAAGACAGGTCCGAATGAAAAACTGTTTTTT. It encodes CASSKTGPNEKLFF.

The chain recombines TRBV5-8 with TRBJ2-1, with D possibly TRBD2 on 5 matching bases. V gave up 4 bases and J gave up 7 bases, with 9 bases separating them. CDR1 and CDR2 from the germline V gene are SGHTS and YDEGEE. The CDR3 runs 12 residues. This chain's CDR3 is CASSTDWNEQFF. The CDR3 DNA sequence: TGTGCCAGCAGCACGGACTGGAATGAGCAGTTCTTC.

As regards this clone: Other DNA sequences in the same sample also yield this CDR3. The chain links TRBV7-3 to TRBJ2-3, with 7 bases that match TRBD1. The CDR3 runs 15 residues. V lost 2 bases, J lost 0 bases, and 2 bases stayed unmatched. Germline loops: CDR1 SGHTA, CDR2 FQGTGA. In DNA, the CDR3 is TGTGCCAGCAGCTTACGGGGACAGAGCACAGATACGCAGTATTTT. Encoded protein: CASSLRGQSTDTQYF.

The chain employs TRBV27 and TRBJ2-3, with 9 bases that match TRBD2. In germline, CDR1 is MNHEY, CDR2 SMNVEV (reference sequence). The CDR3 is 15 residues long. With V trimmed by 2 bases and J by 5 bases, 5 bases remained unmatched. CDR3 protein: CASSLIAGVEDTQYF. The CDR3 nucleotides read TGTGCCAGCAGTTTAATAGCGGGAGTTGAAGATACGCAGTATTTT.

This clone was observed once. The CDR3 bases are TGTGCCTGGACCCAGAAGGGGGCTGGAAACACCATATATTTT. It codes for CAWTQKGAGNTIYF. V is TRBV30 and J is TRBJ1-3; TRBD1 is a possible D gene (6 bases). The CDR3 has 14 amino acids. In germline, CDR1 is GTSNPN, CDR2 SVGIG (reference sequence). Between the trimmed V and J ends, which lost 4 bases and 2 bases, there was a span of 12 bases.

V usage is TRBV29-1 and J usage is TRBJ2-7; D is perhaps TRBD2 (5 bases). The V end was cut by 6 bases, the J end by 6 bases, with 9 bases between. The germline V gene has CDR1 SQVTM and CDR2 ANQGSEA. The CDR3 has 10 residues. In nucleotides, the CDR3 is TGCAGCGTAGGACTCGGCGAGCAGTACTTC. Translated, it gives CSVGLGEQYF.

This clone was seen just once. V and J are TRBV5-6 and TRBJ2-1; TRBD1 matches at 10 bases. Per the germline V gene, CDR1 is SGHDT and CDR2 is YYEEEE. The CDR3 is 15 amino acids. Trimming cost V 4 bases and J 8 bases; bases outside gene matches: 9. CDR3 protein: CASSLRDRGLHEQFF. DNA of the CDR3: TGTGCCAGCAGCCTGCGGGACAGGGGCTTACATGAGCAGTTCTTC.

The V gene is TRBV6-1, the J gene TRBJ1-2; a weak D match, TRBD1 (6 bases). Trimming removed 0 bases from V and 4 bases from J, with 9 bases in between. The CDR3 runs 14 residues. Germline values: CDR1 MNHNS, CDR2 SASEGT. CDR3 sequence (DNA): TGTGCCAGCAGTGAAGCCTCAGGGGTCTATGGCTACACCTTC. Residues: CASSEASGVYGYTF.

The chain is built from TRBV5-1 and TRBJ2-7; 9 nucleotides agree with TRBD1. Germline V gives CDR1 SGHRS, CDR2 YFSETQ. After removal of 4 bases from V and 6 bases from J, the junction contained 8 bases not matched to a gene. This CDR3 has 14 residues. The chain's CDR3 is CASSGGQGGFEQYF. CDR3 nucleotides: TGCGCCAGCAGCGGGGGACAGGGAGGTTTCGAGCAGTACTTC.

CDR3 sequence (DNA): TGTGCCAGCAGCTTACAGGCTAGCGGTTACAATGAGCAGTTCTTC. Its protein product is CASSLQASGYNEQFF. This chain links TRBV7-2 with TRBJ2-1, with 7 bases identical to TRBD2. The ends lost 2 bases at V and 4 bases at J; junction bases unmatched: 5. This CDR3 has 15 residues. Germline assignment: CDR1 SGHTA and CDR2 FQGNSA.

About this clone: The sample has other DNA sequences that encode this CDR3 too. The chain employs TRBV5-6 and TRBJ1-2; 7 nucleotides match TRBD1. This CDR3 spans 14 amino acids. V gave up 7 bases and J gave up 0 bases; unmatched junction bases: 6. From germline, CDR1 is SGHDT and CDR2 YYEEEE. DNA for the CDR3: TGTGCCAGCGGAACAGGGGCTACTAACTATGGCTACACCTTC. It encodes CASGTGATNYGYTF.